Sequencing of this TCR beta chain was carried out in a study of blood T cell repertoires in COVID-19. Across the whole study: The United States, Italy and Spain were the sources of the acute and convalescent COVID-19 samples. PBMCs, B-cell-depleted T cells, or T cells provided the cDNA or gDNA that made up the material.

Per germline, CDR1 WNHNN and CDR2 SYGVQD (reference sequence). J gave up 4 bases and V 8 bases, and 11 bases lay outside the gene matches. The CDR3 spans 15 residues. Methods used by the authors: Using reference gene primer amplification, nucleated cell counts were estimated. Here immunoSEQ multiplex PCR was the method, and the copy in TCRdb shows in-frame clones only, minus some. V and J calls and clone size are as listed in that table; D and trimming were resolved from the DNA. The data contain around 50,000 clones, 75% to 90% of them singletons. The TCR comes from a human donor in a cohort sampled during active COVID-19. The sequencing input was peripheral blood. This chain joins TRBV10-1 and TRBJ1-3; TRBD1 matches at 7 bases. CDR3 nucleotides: TGCGCCAGCGGGAAGAGGGGGCGAGGAGGAAACACCATATATTTT. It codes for CASGKRGRGGNTIYF.